The T cell receptor beta chain described here comes from a study of T cell repertoires in cytomegalovirus infection. About the research overall: Based on public TCR beta signatures, there were indications of CMV infection and of a matching HLA type.

TCRdb independently ran MiXCR on the reads; one entry per CDR3 protein. This table has under 350,000 distinct CDR3 sequences, 8% to 9.5% appearing once. Points from the study as a whole: Ex vivo, HLA-C-restricted CMV-specific TCR beta clonotypes prevailed over the rest of the response. The cumulative frequency of public TCR beta families distinguished individuals who carried CMV together with the relevant HLA.

The CDR3 is made up of 14 amino acids. V gave up 2 bases and J gave up 4 bases, with 12 bases separating them. Germline-derived CDR1 and CDR2 are SGHDT and YYEEEE. Details on this clonotype: The antigen remains undetermined.

The source material was PBMCs. The receptor comes from a human donor in good health (CMV status not recorded). Some clones in this sample may be carry-over from other donors' samples. This rearrangement joins TRBV5-6 to TRBJ1-2; D is possibly TRBD1 (5 bases). The CDR3 is CASSLLGDSYGYTF. The DNA of the CDR3 is TGTGCCAGCAGCTTACTCGGGGACTCCTATGGCTACACCTTC.